The clone carrying this T cell receptor (beta chain) was counted a few times. Primers used in a second PCR of about 7 to 12 cycles were a sample-barcoded 5' primer and a J-beta primer mix. All samples yielded 3 million or more CDR3-containing paired-end reads. TCRdb used MiXCR to reprocess the 5' RACE reads, holding one entry per CDR3 protein. The sample holds 1.5 million to 2 million distinct CDR3 sequences, roughly 49% seen once. The CDR3 is made up of 14 amino acids. Trimming left V 2 bases short and J 2 bases short, with 6 bases between. Germline CDR1 is MNHEY and CDR2 is SVGAGI. The record originates from a study of blood T cells in healthy people across ages.

This TCR came from a woman in her forties in good health. The chain couples TRBV6-5 to TRBJ1-4; a possible D gene is TRBD1 (5 bases). The sequencing input was blood. This CDR3 reads CASSYGTTNEKLFF. Here the CDR3 DNA reads TGTGCCAGCAGTTACGGGACTACTAATGAAAAACTGTTTTTT.